One sample yielded the 27 T cell receptor beta chains listed below, sequenced in a study of cytomegalovirus exposure and HLA in healthy donors. The study ran its PCR with 60 Vbeta and 13 Jbeta primers. Produced via immunoSEQ multiplex PCR; TCRdb's table is partial and in-frame only. The sample carries around 180,000 clones, 70% to 85% recorded once. The specimen sequenced was PBMCs. These TCRs come from a woman in her thirties or forties in good health and CMV-seronegative.

V is TRBV5-1 and J is TRBJ2-6, with TRBD1 as a possible D gene (6 bases). Germline CDR1 reads SGHRS; CDR2 reads YFSETQ. Trimming removed 0 bases from V and 12 bases from J, with 13 bases in between. The CDR3 sequence is 14 residues long. The CDR3 nucleotides read TGCGCCAGCAGCTTGGCGACCGGGACAACCGTCCTGACTTTC. Its protein is CASSLATGTTVLTF.

The J gene is TRBJ2-2, the V gene TRBV27; 10 bases line up with TRBD1. The J segment lost 7 bases and the V segment lost 3 bases, leaving 8 bases of the junction unmatched. Per the germline V gene, CDR1 is MNHEY and CDR2 is SMNVEV (reference sequence). The CDR3 contains 16 residues. The CDR3 DNA reads as TGTGCCAGCAGTTTCGACAGGGGGCTGCAGAGCGGGGAGCTGTTTTTT. Its protein product is CASSFDRGLQSGELFF.

This chain connects TRBV7-8 to TRBJ2-1, with TRBD1 as a possible D gene (5 bases). V gave up 3 bases and J gave up 1 base, with 10 bases separating them. Germline values: CDR1 SGHVS, CDR2 FQNEAQ. This CDR3 spans 15 amino acids. The CDR3 coding sequence is TGTGCCAGCAGCTTCCAAGGACAATCCTACAATGAGCAGTTCTTC. It specifies CASSFQGQSYNEQFF. Full variable domain (rest looked up from reference TRBV7-8 and TRBJ2-1): GAGVSQSPRYKVAKRGQDVALRCDPISGHVSLFWYQQALGQGPEFLTYFQNEAQLDKSGLPSDRFFAERPEGSVSTLKIQRTQQEDSAVYLCASSFQGQSYNEQFFGPGTRLTVL.

The chain uses TRBV6-1 and TRBJ2-1, with a weak D call TRBD2 (5 bases). Trimming cost V 5 bases and J 6 bases, with 14 bases left between them. The CDR3 sequence is 14 residues long. The germline gives CDR1 MNHNS, CDR2 SASEGT. The CDR3 DNA sequence: TGTGCCAGCAGTCCCACTAGGGTTTCCAATGAGCAGTTCTTC. Translation gives CASSPTRVSNEQFF.

This chain joins TRBV5-1 and TRBJ2-2; 7 bases line up with TRBD2. Germline V CDR1 and CDR2: SGHRS, YFSETQ. The CDR3 runs 17 residues. J lost 2 bases, V lost 5 bases, and 12 bases had no gene match. CDR3 sequence (DNA): TGCGCCAGCAGGTTCGGGCTAGGCGGGGGTAACACCGGGGAGCTGTTTTTT. Amino acids: CASRFGLGGGNTGELFF.

This clone was recorded a few times. The chain has TRBV19 and TRBJ1-3; a weak D match, TRBD1 (6 bases). Between the trimmed V and J ends, which lost 8 bases and 0 bases, there was a span of 14 bases. This CDR3 has 15 residues. Germline CDR1 reads LNHDA; CDR2 reads SQIVND (reference sequence). The CDR3 bases are TGTGCCAGTGGACAGCCCGATAGCTCTGGAAACACCATATATTTT. It specifies CASGQPDSSGNTIYF.

The chain is built from TRBV6-5 and TRBJ2-1; D call uncertain. This CDR3 has 14 amino acids. Per the germline V gene, CDR1 is MNHEY and CDR2 is SVGAGI. V lost 6 bases, J lost 2 bases, and 11 bases lay in between. This CDR3 reads CASSPTETYNEQFF. The CDR3 bases are TGTGCCAGCAGCCCCACAGAGACCTACAATGAGCAGTTCTTC.

V is TRBV5-1 and J is TRBJ1-2, with D unclear. The CDR3 runs 13 residues. The V and J ends lost 0 bases and 8 bases respectively, with 11 bases between them. Germline values: CDR1 SGHRS, CDR2 YFSETQ. The CDR3 loop is CASSLVEGSGYTF. CDR3 nucleotides: TGCGCCAGCAGCTTGGTTGAGGGTAGCGGCTACACCTTC.

The chain couples TRBV2 to TRBJ1-2, with TRBD1 matching 9 bases. The CDR3 is made up of 13 amino acids. V lost 5 bases to trimming and J lost 11 bases; unmatched junction nucleotides: 9. Germline loops: CDR1 SNHLY, CDR2 FYNNEI. CDR3 DNA sequence: TGTGCCAGCAGTTCAGACCCGGGACAGGGTTACACCTTC. Protein product: CASSSDPGQGYTF.

The rearrangement uses TRBV5-1 and TRBJ1-1; D not certain. This CDR3 is 14 amino acids long. Germline V gives CDR1 SGHRS, CDR2 YFSETQ. Trimming shortened V by 3 bases and J by 7 bases, and 16 bases separated the two germline ends. Here the CDR3 reads CASSWGDGRGEAFF. The CDR3 DNA sequence: TGCGCCAGCAGCTGGGGAGATGGTAGAGGTGAAGCTTTCTTT.

This clone was observed a handful of times. V is TRBV4-3 and J is TRBJ2-1; D unclear. CDR1 is LGHNA, CDR2 YSLEER, per germline. Between the trimmed V and J ends, which lost 0 bases and 6 bases, there was a span of 12 bases. The CDR3 runs 15 residues. In nucleotides, the CDR3 is TGCGCCAGCAGCCAAGATTTCGGTAGCAGCAATGAGCAGTTCTTC. This sequence encodes CASSQDFGSSNEQFF.

V is TRBV10-3 and J is TRBJ1-2, with D possibly TRBD1 on 6 matching bases. Germline CDR1 is ENHRY and CDR2 is SYGVKD. There are 12 residues in the CDR3. Trimming removed 2 bases at V and 10 bases at J, with 11 bases between. The CDR3 region is CAISEGQLHYTF. The DNA for the CDR3 is TGTGCCATCAGTGAGGGACAGCTCCACTACACCTTC.

A note on this clone: One junction end does not reproduce the germline sequence, and a read error may be involved. V and J are TRBV18 and TRBJ1-4, with D tentatively TRBD1 (5 bases). The CDR3 extends over 15 amino acids. Germline V gene data show CDR1 as KGHSH and CDR2 as LQKENI. The CDR3 nucleotides are TGTGCCAGCTCACCCGTGCCAGGGACTAGTGAAAAACTGTTTTTT. Translating gives CASSPVPGTSEKLFF.

The rearrangement links TRBV27 to TRBJ2-3, with 11 bases that match TRBD2. This CDR3 is 18 amino acids long. Trimming removed 6 bases from V and 2 bases from J; junction bases left unmatched: 13. Germline V CDR1 and CDR2: MNHEY, SMNVEV (reference sequence). The CDR3 sequence is CASSPNRLAGLLTDTQYF. In DNA, the CDR3 is TGTGCCAGCAGCCCCAACCGACTAGCGGGGTTACTCACAGATACGCAGTATTTT.

As concerns this clone: This CDR3 is also generated by other DNA sequences in the sample. This chain links TRBV6-1 with TRBJ2-3; D is unresolved. Trimming took off 2 bases at V and 9 bases at J, with 12 bases between the two ends. This CDR3 comprises 13 residues. Germline lookup yields CDR1 MNHNS and CDR2 SASEGT. This chain's CDR3 is CASSERSPVTQYF. The CDR3 coding sequence is TGTGCCAGCAGTGAACGCTCTCCAGTAACGCAGTATTTT.

This clone was recorded a few times. The chain employs TRBV6-6 and TRBJ2-7; perhaps TRBD2 as D (5 bases). From germline, CDR1 is MNHNY and CDR2 SVGAGI (reference sequence). Trimming removed 4 bases at V and 3 bases at J, with 13 bases between. The CDR3 covers 14 residues. Here the CDR3 reads CASSSVRGSYEQYF. The CDR3 DNA is TGTGCCAGCAGTTCCGTGCGAGGGAGCTACGAGCAGTACTTC.

The chain recombines TRBV4-3 with TRBJ2-2, with TRBD2 as a possible D gene (5 bases). The CDR3 has 17 residues. V lost 1 base to trimming and J lost 0 bases, with 12 bases between them. Germline V gene data show CDR1 as LGHNA and CDR2 as YSLEER. The DNA of the CDR3 is TGCGCCAGCAGCCAAGGGAGCGGACTCGCGAACACCGGGGAGCTGTTTTTT. It codes for CASSQGSGLANTGELFF.

V and J are TRBV5-1 and TRBJ2-6; D uncertain. The V end lost 2 bases, the J end lost 2 bases, and 8 bases lay between the germline ends. Germline CDR1 is SGHRS and CDR2 is YFSETQ. This CDR3 is built from 15 residues. In DNA form, the CDR3 reads TGCGCCAGCAGCTTACGCCAGGCTGGGGCCAACGTCCTGACTTTC. Protein sequence: CASSLRQAGANVLTF.

This chain links TRBV9 with TRBJ2-7; 9 nucleotides align to TRBD2. V was pared by 3 bases and J by 0 bases, with 1 base of the junction left unmatched. The CDR3 length is 14 residues. CDR1 and CDR2 from the germline V gene are SGDLS and YYNGEE. This chain's CDR3 is CASSASGASYEQYF. The CDR3 DNA follows: TGTGCCAGCAGCGCTAGCGGGGCCTCCTACGAGCAGTACTTC.

This chain connects TRBV6-5 to TRBJ2-7; a possible D gene is TRBD1 (6 bases). The CDR3 consists of 15 residues. Trimming took off 5 bases at V and 7 bases at J, with 21 bases between the two ends. Germline assignment: CDR1 MNHEY and CDR2 SVGAGI. The CDR3 is CASSPRTVPTGEQYF. The CDR3 DNA is TGTGCCAGCAGTCCCCGGACAGTTCCCACGGGGGAGCAGTACTTC.

The J gene is TRBJ2-1, the V gene TRBV11-3, with 9 nucleotides matching TRBD2. Losses at the gene ends were 1 base for V and 10 bases for J; bases not matched to a gene: 8. Germline V CDR1 and CDR2: SGHNT, YENEEA. The CDR3 contains 15 residues. The CDR3 is CASSLGGSGGREQFF. DNA for the CDR3: TGTGCCAGCAGCTTAGGTGGTAGCGGGGGACGCGAGCAGTTCTTC. The whole variable domain, filled in from reference TRBV11-3 and TRBJ2-1, reads EAGVVQSPRYKIIEKKQPVAFWCNPISGHNTLYWYLQNLGQGPELLIRYENEEAVDDSQLPKDRFSAERLKGVDSTLKIQPAELGDSAVYLCASSLGGSGGREQFFGPGTRLTVL.

As for this clone: A junction end diverges from the germline sequence, so it may reflect a read error. The chain combines TRBV6-1 with TRBJ2-7; 7 bases map to TRBD1. This CDR3 has 13 amino acids. Looked up from germline, CDR1 is MNHNS and CDR2 is SASEGT. This chain's CDR3 is CATRTGSSYEQCF. CDR3 DNA sequence: TGTGCCACTAGGACAGGCAGCTCCTACGAGCAGTGCTTC.

This chain links TRBV28 with TRBJ2-3; TRBD1 aligns across 11 bases. Trimming cost V 3 bases and J 9 bases; bases outside gene matches: 17. Germline V gene data show CDR1 as MDHEN and CDR2 as SYDVKM. The CDR3 covers 18 residues. CDR3 in DNA: TGTGCCAGCAGTTTCCACACGACGGACAGGGGGCGCCGGTACACGCAGTATTTT. It yields the protein CASSFHTTDRGRRYTQYF.

This chain joins TRBV29-1 and TRBJ2-2; D gene ambiguous. The germline gives CDR1 SQVTM, CDR2 ANQGSEA. The CDR3 totals 11 residues. Trimming left V 4 bases short and J 6 bases short, with 6 bases between. The CDR3 loop is CSVGSPGELFF. In nucleotides, the CDR3 is TGCAGCGTTGGTTCTCCCGGGGAGCTGTTTTTT.

The chain uses TRBV9 and TRBJ1-1; TRBD1 might be the D (6 bases). V lost 0 bases to trimming and J lost 1 base, with 10 bases between them. The CDR3 is 15 amino acids. Germline values: CDR1 SGDLS, CDR2 YYNGEE. The CDR3: CASSVELQGNTEAFF. The CDR3 coding sequence is TGTGCCAGCAGCGTAGAGCTACAGGGGAACACTGAAGCTTTCTTT.

The genes are TRBV10-2 and TRBJ1-1, with a possible D match to TRBD1 (5 bases). Per germline, CDR1 WSHSY and CDR2 SAAADI. With 4 bases removed from V and 0 bases from J, the gap between germline ends came to 9 bases. The CDR3 is 14 residues long. The CDR3 loop is CASSGTLLNTEAFF. The CDR3, as DNA: TGCGCCAGCAGTGGGACACTACTGAACACTGAAGCTTTCTTT.

The J gene is TRBJ2-1, the V gene TRBV5-5; D ambiguous. CDR3 length equals 16 residues. V was clipped by 0 bases and J by 5 bases, with 15 bases between them. Per the germline V gene, CDR1 is SGHKS and CDR2 is YYEKEE (reference sequence). CDR3 coding DNA: TGTGCCAGCAGCTTGGTTGGTTTCCCCACTAACAATGAGCAGTTCTTC. This sequence encodes CASSLVGFPTNNEQFF.